The 22 T cell receptor beta chains presented below share a single source sample, sequenced in a study of blood T cells in healthy people across ages. Using a J-beta primer mix together with a sample-barcoded 5' primer, a second PCR was run for about 6 to 11 cycles. Each CDR3 protein gets one entry after TCRdb re-called the 5' RACE reads with MiXCR. The profile shows some 750,000 distinct CDR3 sequences, about a fifth of them singletons. Sequencing was done on a sample of blood. The receptors were sampled from a man aged 65-85 years in good health.

This clonotype has only a few counts. The V call is TRBV5-1, the J call TRBJ2-5; 13 positions match TRBD2. With the DNA end fitting TRBJ2-1 better, the J assignment may be wrong. Germline CDR1 and CDR2: SGHRS and YFSETQ. This CDR3 has 15 residues. For the CDR3, the DNA is TGCGCCAGCAGCCACGGGACTAGCGGGATCGGGGAGCAGTTCTTC. Translating it yields CASSHGTSGIGEQFF.

The chain carries TRBV4-3 and TRBJ2-1, with D uncertain. V dropped 3 bases and J dropped 0 bases, with 9 bases sitting between them. CDR3 length: 15 residues. CDR1 is LGHNA and CDR2 is YSLEER in the germline V gene. The CDR3 DNA sequence: TGCGCCAGCAGCCATCTTTTAAGCTCCTACAATGAGCAGTTCTTC. This gives the protein CASSHLLSSYNEQFF.

This clonotype was seen a few times. The J gene is TRBJ2-5, the V gene TRBV24-1, with 8 nucleotides matching TRBD2. V lost 7 bases and J lost 1; bases outside the gene matches: 13. The CDR3 has 17 amino acids. CDR1 is KGHDR and CDR2 is SFDVKD in the germline V gene. The CDR3 DNA sequence: TGTGCCACCAGGGATGCCTGGATAGCGGGGTCCCAAGAGACCCAGTACTTC. Translation: CATRDAWIAGSQETQYF.

The DNA for the CDR3 is TGTGCCAGCAGAACACCTCGGGGTAGCGGGAGTACTGAGCAGTTCTTC. This gives the protein CASRTPRGSGSTEQFF. The chain links TRBV6-1 to TRBJ2-1; 9 bases align to TRBD2. V shed 6 bases, J shed 9 bases, and the junction held 15 bases outside the gene matches. The CDR3 has 16 amino acids. Germline assignment: CDR1 MNHNS and CDR2 SASEGT.

On this clonotype: At one end the junction does not follow the germline gene, possibly because of a read error. V is TRBV2 and J is TRBJ2-5, with 9 bases matching TRBD2. This CDR3 has 14 amino acids. Germline CDR1 SNHLY, CDR2 FYNNEI. The CDR3 DNA follows: TGTGCCAGCACAATCCTTGTTCTAGCGGGGAGTCAGGACTTC. Its protein product is CASTILVLAGSQDF.

This clonotype has just a few counts. The V call is TRBV10-3, the J call TRBJ2-1; 10 nucleotides match TRBD2. This CDR3 spans 14 amino acids. J was trimmed by 9 bases and V by 0 bases; bases with no gene match: 2. Germline assignment: CDR1 ENHRY and CDR2 SYGVKD. The CDR3 DNA is TGTGCCATCAGTGAGTCGAGCGGGAGGGTTGAGCAGTTCTTC. It encodes CAISESSGRVEQFF.

The rearrangement joins TRBV4-2 to TRBJ2-4; weak D call: TRBD2 (6 bases). Trimming shortened V by 1 base and J by 2 bases, and 12 bases separated the two germline ends. Looked up from germline, CDR1 is LGHNA and CDR2 is YNFKEQ. The CDR3 runs 16 residues. The CDR3 loop reads CASSQAEGSTKNIQYF. CDR3 coding DNA: TGTGCCAGCAGCCAAGCGGAGGGGAGTACCAAAAACATTCAGTACTTC.

A few counts support this clonotype. The rearrangement links TRBV29-1 to TRBJ1-3, with D tentatively TRBD1 (5 bases). V shed 6 bases and J shed 0 bases, with 18 bases lying between them. The CDR3 has 16 amino acids. Germline V CDR1 and CDR2: SQVTM, ANQGSEA. The CDR3 DNA sequence: TGCAGCGTAACTCACTCGGGGCCCAACTCTGGAAACACCATATATTTT. Translating it yields CSVTHSGPNSGNTIYF.

The V call is TRBV20-1, the J call TRBJ1-5, with 7 bases matching TRBD1. The length of the CDR3 is 14 residues. Germline lookup yields CDR1 DFQATT and CDR2 SNEGSKA (reference sequence). Trimming cost V 3 bases and J 0 bases; bases outside gene matches: 2. The CDR3 DNA reads TGCAGTGCTAGGAGACAGGGTAGCAATCAGCCCCAGCATTTT. Its translation: CSARRQGSNQPQHF.

The V call is TRBV5-1, the J call TRBJ2-6; the D gene is possibly TRBD2 (6 bases). The CDR3 totals 17 residues. With 6 bases removed from V and 1 base from J, the gap between germline ends came to 17 bases. CDR1 is SGHRS, CDR2 YFSETQ, per germline. The CDR3 sequence: CASTDGGNLSGANVLTF. The CDR3 nucleotides read TGCGCCAGCACCGATGGGGGGAATTTGTCTGGGGCCAACGTCCTGACTTTC.

This clonotype was detected ten times or more. The chain links TRBV7-8 to TRBJ2-7, with 8 bases identical to TRBD2. The germline V gene encodes CDR1 SGHVS and CDR2 FQNEAQ. The CDR3 sequence is 15 residues long. J gave up 0 bases and V 1 base, and 2 bases lay outside the gene matches. The CDR3 reads CASSLERGSSYEQYF. The DNA for the CDR3 is TGTGCCAGCAGCTTAGAGCGGGGGAGCTCCTACGAGCAGTACTTC. The whole variable domain, filled in from reference TRBV7-8 and TRBJ2-7, reads GAGVSQSPRYKVAKRGQDVALRCDPISGHVSLFWYQQALGQGPEFLTYFQNEAQLDKSGLPSDRFFAERPEGSVSTLKIQRTQQEDSAVYLCASSLERGSSYEQYFGPGTRLTVT.

This chain connects TRBV11-3 to TRBJ2-7; D may be TRBD1 (6 bases). V was shortened by 3 bases and J by 8 bases, with 14 bases between the two germline ends. This CDR3 is 13 amino acids long. Per germline, CDR1 SGHNT and CDR2 YENEEA. CDR3 residues: CASSFTGIHKQYV. In DNA form, the CDR3 reads TGTGCCAGCAGCTTTACAGGGATCCACAAGCAGTACGTC.

This rearrangement joins TRBV12-3 or TRBV12-4 to TRBJ2-3, with D hard to call. V lost 3 bases and J 7 bases, leaving 17 bases between the germline ends. The CDR3 is 15 amino acids. The CDR3 reads CASSFSLSSSNTQYF. In nucleotides, the CDR3 is TGTGCCAGCAGTTTTTCCCTTAGTTCCTCTAATACGCAGTATTTT.

In its sample, this clonotype was seen a few times. V usage is TRBV5-3 and J usage is TRBJ1-2; TRBD1 is a possible D gene (5 bases). TRBV5-3 is identified as an open reading frame with a role that is uncertain. The CDR3 is 13 residues long. V was cut by 3 bases and J by 4 bases, with 10 bases left in between. The CDR3 DNA reads as TGTGCCAGAAGCTCTCCGGGACCCTATGGCTACACCTTC. It is translated as CARSSPGPYGYTF.

The chain joins TRBV12-3 or TRBV12-4 to TRBJ1-4; D is undetermined. The CDR3 loop spans 15 amino acids. V was cut by 3 bases and J by 0 bases, with 8 bases left in between. CDR3 amino acids: CASSFSIPTNEKLFF. CDR3 nucleotides: TGTGCCAGCAGTTTTTCCATCCCAACTAATGAAAAACTGTTTTTT.

The gene calls are TRBV6-5 and TRBJ2-7; tentatively, D is TRBD2 (6 bases). The J call may be wrong; the DNA end is better matched by TRBJ2-1. CDR3 length: 15 amino acids. In germline, CDR1 is MNHEY, CDR2 SVGAGI. The CDR3 DNA reads TGTGCCAGCAGTTACGGGGAGGAGGGTGTCGATGAGCAGTTCTTC. As protein: CASSYGEEGVDEQFF.

A few counts support this clonotype. The genes are TRBV24-1 and TRBJ2-5; D possibly matches TRBD1 or TRBD2 (5 bases each). There are 14 residues in the CDR3. V lost 3 bases and J 5 bases, leaving 12 bases between the germline ends. CDR1 is KGHDR and CDR2 is SFDVKD in the germline V gene. The CDR3 DNA sequence: TGTGCCACCAGTGATCCGGGGACGGGGGAGACCCAGTACTTC. Its translation: CATSDPGTGETQYF.

The chain employs TRBV12-3 or TRBV12-4 and TRBJ2-7, with D maybe TRBD2 (6 bases). This CDR3 has 13 residues. Trimming pared 3 bases from V and 7 bases from J, leaving 13 bases between. The CDR3 DNA is TGTGCCAGCAGTTTTAGCGGTTCGTGGGAGCAGTACTTC. It encodes CASSFSGSWEQYF.

This clonotype was found a few times. CDR3 in DNA: TGCAGTGCGCCTGTCGGAGTCCTCGGGCAGTTCTTC. Its protein product is CSAPVGVLGQFF. This chain joins TRBV20-1 and TRBJ2-5; D ambiguous. The J call may be mistaken, given a closer DNA end match to TRBJ2-1. The CDR3 consists of 12 residues. Germline CDR1 DFQATT, CDR2 SNEGSKA (reference sequence).

In its sample, this clonotype was seen a few times. V gene TRBV6-1 combines with J gene TRBJ1-2, with 8 bases lining up with TRBD1. The CDR3 has 15 amino acids. V was clipped by 0 bases and J by 7 bases; unmatched bases: 7. Looked up from germline, CDR1 is MNHNS and CDR2 is SASEGT. CDR3 amino acids: CASSEALAGGIGYTF. CDR3 nucleotide sequence: TGTGCCAGCAGTGAAGCGCTGGCAGGGGGCATTGGCTACACCTTC.

This clonotype occurred a few times. The J gene is TRBJ1-4, the V gene TRBV3-1; D ambiguous. V lost 5 bases and J 11 bases, leaving 15 bases between the germline ends. The V gene's germline CDR1 is LGHDT and CDR2 YNNKEL (reference sequence). The CDR3 sequence is 13 residues long. CDR3 sequence reads: CASSYDLGEKLFF. CDR3 sequence (DNA): TGTGCCAGCAGCTATGACCTCGGCGAGAAACTGTTTTTT.

This sequence joins TRBV19 and TRBJ2-4; 8 bases line up with TRBD1. There are 17 residues in the CDR3. The V and J ends lost 4 bases and 1 base, in that order; junction bases with no gene match: 9. In germline, CDR1 is LNHDA, CDR2 SQIVND (reference sequence). The CDR3 protein is CASSRTGNIGAKNIQYF. CDR3 in DNA: TGTGCCAGTAGTAGGACAGGGAATATAGGGGCCAAAAACATTCAGTACTTC.